This TCR beta chain is from a study of shared clonotypes between healthy human individuals. The germline V gene has CDR1 MDHEN and CDR2 SYDVKM. V lost 1 base to trimming and J lost 10 bases; unmatched junction nucleotides: 7. CDR3 length: 14 amino acids. Only in-frame clones appear in the TCRdb table, and some are missing; sequencing was by immunoSEQ multiplex PCR. This sample has 110,000 or so clones, with 65% to 75% found just once. V is TRBV28 and J is TRBJ1-5, with TRBD1 matching 7 bases. Source material: memory CD8+ T cells sorted from blood. Subset given: CD45RO+ cells pooled with CCR7-negative TemRA cells. This receptor was taken from a woman between 25 and 40 years old in good health. The CDR3, as DNA: TGTGCCAGCAGTTTATTGAAGGGGGCTCCCCCCCAGCATTTT. Protein: CASSLLKGAPPQHF. The variable domain in full, with the rest retrieved from reference TRBV28 and TRBJ1-5, is DVKVTQSSRYLVKRTGEKVFLECVQDMDHENMFWYRQDPGLGLRLIYFSYDVKMKEKGDIPEGYSVSREKKERFSLILESASTNQTSMYLCASSLLKGAPPQHFGDGTRLSIL.